One and the same sample provided the 9 T cell receptor beta chains below, sequenced in a study of blood T cell repertoires in COVID-19. Profiled with immunoSEQ multiplex PCR; TCRdb holds only in-frame clones, not every one. The sample carries approximately 300,000 clones, around 89% recorded once. Sequencing was carried out using peripheral blood. Receptors originate from a man in his late teens or twenties who had recovered from COVID-19.

The chain employs TRBV6-5 and TRBJ2-7, with 7 bases identical to TRBD1. The CDR3 runs 14 residues. The germline V gene encodes CDR1 MNHEY and CDR2 SVGAGI. V trimming: 6 bases; J trimming: 4 bases; junction bases outside the gene matches: 9. The CDR3 region has the DNA TGTGCCAGCAGCCGGACAGGCCTGGGATACGAGCAGTACTTC. This translates into CASSRTGLGYEQYF.

This clone has only one observation. V and J are TRBV11-2 and TRBJ2-7, with 15 bases lining up with TRBD2. The V gene's germline CDR1 is SGHAT and CDR2 FQNNGV. This CDR3 is 14 amino acids long. J gave up 6 bases and V 5 bases, and 2 bases lay outside the gene matches. CDR3 residues: CASSTGLAGGEQYF. DNA of the CDR3: TGTGCCAGCAGCACGGGACTAGCGGGAGGCGAGCAGTACTTC.

The chain combines TRBV6-1 with TRBJ1-1; maybe TRBD1 (6 bases). Trimming pared 2 bases from V and 2 bases from J, leaving 12 bases between. This CDR3 region has 15 residues. Germline V lookup: CDR1 MNHNS, CDR2 SASEGT. The CDR3 bases are TGTGCCAGCAGTGAAATGCCAGGGGTAAACACTGAAGCTTTCTTT. It codes for CASSEMPGVNTEAFF.

For the CDR3, the DNA is TGTGCCAGCAGCTTAGGTATAGGGGGCGGCTCTGGGGCCAACGTCCTGACTTTC. As protein: CASSLGIGGGSGANVLTF. V and J are TRBV7-9 and TRBJ2-6; TRBD1 matches at 7 bases. This CDR3 has 18 amino acids. CDR1 and CDR2 from the germline V gene are SEHNR and FQNEAQ (reference sequence). The V gene end was trimmed by 1 base and the J gene end by 0 bases; junction bases not matched to a gene: 6.

J is TRBJ2-5 and V is TRBV24-1; D is ambiguous. CDR1 is KGHDR and CDR2 is SFDVKD in the germline V gene. V dropped 10 bases and J dropped 2 bases, with 10 bases sitting between them. The CDR3 runs 12 residues. Written as DNA, the CDR3 is TGTGCCACTCCTCGGTCACAAGAGACCCAGTACTTC. Its translation: CATPRSQETQYF.

The count of this clone is one. The CDR3: CASSLGPRGAGDTEAFF. For the CDR3, the DNA is TGCGCCAGCAGCTTGGGCCCCCGGGGGGCCGGGGACACTGAAGCTTTCTTT. The gene calls are TRBV5-1 and TRBJ1-1, with D maybe TRBD1 (6 bases). CDR3 length equals 17 residues. The V and J ends lost 0 bases and 3 bases respectively, with 18 bases between them. The germline CDR1 and CDR2 sequences are SGHRS and YFSETQ.

The chain joins TRBV19 to TRBJ2-7; 7 bases agree with TRBD2. The CDR3 is 13 amino acids. Germline V gene lookup returns CDR1 LNHDA and CDR2 SQIVND (reference sequence). V lost 5 bases, J lost 5 bases, and 6 bases stayed unmatched. The CDR3 bases are TGTGCCAGTAGTTCGAATCGGGGGGACGAGCAGTACTTC. This gives the protein CASSSNRGDEQYF.

This sequence joins TRBV19 and TRBJ2-3; 7 positions match TRBD1. In germline, CDR1 is LNHDA, CDR2 SQIVND (reference sequence). The J segment lost 2 bases and the V segment lost 1 base, leaving 3 bases of the junction unmatched. The CDR3 length is 15 residues. Here the CDR3 reads CASSIGGQHTDTQYF. CDR3 bases: TGTGCCAGTAGTATAGGGGGACAGCACACAGATACGCAGTATTTT. The variable domain in full, with the rest retrieved from reference TRBV19 and TRBJ2-3, is DGGITQSPKYLFRKEGQNVTLSCEQNLNHDAMYWYRQDPGQGLRLIYYSQIVNDFQKGDIAEGYSVSREKKESFPLTVTSAQKNPTAFYLCASSIGGQHTDTQYFGPGTRLTVL.

V usage is TRBV3-1 (or the pseudogene TRBV3-2) and J usage is TRBJ2-1; 9 bases align to TRBD2. The germline CDR1 and CDR2 sequences are LGHDT and YNNKEL (reference sequence). The CDR3 consists of 16 residues. The ends lost 1 base at V and 3 bases at J; junction bases unmatched: 4. In DNA form, the CDR3 reads TGTGCCAGCAGCCAAGCTCAGCGGGGGGTCTACAATGAGCAGTTCTTC. Protein: CASSQAQRGVYNEQFF.